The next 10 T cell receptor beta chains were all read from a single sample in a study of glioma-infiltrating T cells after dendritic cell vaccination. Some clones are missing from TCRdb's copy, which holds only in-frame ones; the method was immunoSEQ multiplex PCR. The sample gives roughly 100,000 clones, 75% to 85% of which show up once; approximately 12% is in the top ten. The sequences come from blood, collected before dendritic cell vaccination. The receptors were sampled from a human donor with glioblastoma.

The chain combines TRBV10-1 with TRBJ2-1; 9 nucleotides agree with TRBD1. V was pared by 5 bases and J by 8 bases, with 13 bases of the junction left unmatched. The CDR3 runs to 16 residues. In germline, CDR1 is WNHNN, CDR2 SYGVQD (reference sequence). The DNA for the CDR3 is TGCGCCAGCAGTTGGGGAAGCGAGACAGGGGGTGATGAGCAGTTCTTC. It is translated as CASSWGSETGGDEQFF.

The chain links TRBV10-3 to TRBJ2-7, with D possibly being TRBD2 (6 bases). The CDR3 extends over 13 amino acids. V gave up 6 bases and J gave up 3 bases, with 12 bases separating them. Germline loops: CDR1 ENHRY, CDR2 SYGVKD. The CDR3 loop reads CAIRDWGGYEQYF. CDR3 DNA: TGTGCCATCAGGGATTGGGGAGGCTACGAGCAGTACTTC.

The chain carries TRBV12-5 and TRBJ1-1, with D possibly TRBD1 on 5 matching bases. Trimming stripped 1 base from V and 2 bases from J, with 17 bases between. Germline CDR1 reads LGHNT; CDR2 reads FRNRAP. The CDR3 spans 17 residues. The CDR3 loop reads CASGLDGWGKLNTEAFF. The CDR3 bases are TGTGCTAGTGGTTTGGACGGATGGGGCAAATTAAACACTGAAGCTTTCTTT.

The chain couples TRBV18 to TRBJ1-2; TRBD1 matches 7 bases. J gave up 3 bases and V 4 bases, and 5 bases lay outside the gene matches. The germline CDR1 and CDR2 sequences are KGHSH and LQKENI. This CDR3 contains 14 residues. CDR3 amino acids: CASSQPGQYYGYTF. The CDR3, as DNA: TGTGCCAGCTCACAGCCGGGACAGTACTATGGCTACACCTTC.

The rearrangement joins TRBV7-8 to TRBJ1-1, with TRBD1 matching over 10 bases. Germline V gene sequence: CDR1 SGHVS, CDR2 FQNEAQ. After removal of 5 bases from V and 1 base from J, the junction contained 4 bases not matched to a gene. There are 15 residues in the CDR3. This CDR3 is CASSVWDRGNTEAFF. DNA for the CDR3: TGTGCCAGCAGCGTATGGGACAGGGGGAACACTGAAGCTTTCTTT. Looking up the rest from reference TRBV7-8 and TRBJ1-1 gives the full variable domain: GAGVSQSPRYKVAKRGQDVALRCDPISGHVSLFWYQQALGQGPEFLTYFQNEAQLDKSGLPSDRFFAERPEGSVSTLKIQRTQQEDSAVYLCASSVWDRGNTEAFFGQGTRLTVV.

The CDR3 is CASRARGGNEQFF. Written as DNA, the CDR3 is TGTGCCAGCAGGGCACGAGGGGGCAATGAGCAGTTCTTC. This chain joins TRBV27 and TRBJ2-1; maybe TRBD1 (6 bases). The V end was cut by 6 bases, the J end by 6 bases, with 12 bases between. The CDR3 is made up of 13 amino acids. Germline loops: CDR1 MNHEY, CDR2 SMNVEV (reference sequence).

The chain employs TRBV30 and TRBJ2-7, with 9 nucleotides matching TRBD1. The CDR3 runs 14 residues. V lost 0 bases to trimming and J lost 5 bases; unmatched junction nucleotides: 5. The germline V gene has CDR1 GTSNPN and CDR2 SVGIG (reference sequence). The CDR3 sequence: CAWSVGTGPDEQYF. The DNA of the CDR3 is TGTGCCTGGAGTGTGGGGACAGGGCCAGACGAGCAGTACTTC.

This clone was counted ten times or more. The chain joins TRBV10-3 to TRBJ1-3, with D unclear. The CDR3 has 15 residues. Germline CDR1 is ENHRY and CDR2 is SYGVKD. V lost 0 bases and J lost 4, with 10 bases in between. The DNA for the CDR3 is TGTGCCATCAGTGAGTCTGTGTCGAGGGGAAACACCATATATTTT. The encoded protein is CAISESVSRGNTIYF.

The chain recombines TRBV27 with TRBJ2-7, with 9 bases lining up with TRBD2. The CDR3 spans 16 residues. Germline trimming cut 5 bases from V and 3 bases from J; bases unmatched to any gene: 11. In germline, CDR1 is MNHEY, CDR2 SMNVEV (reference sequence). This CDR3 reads CASSPLTSGEFYEQYF. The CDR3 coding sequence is TGTGCCAGCAGTCCCCTGACTAGCGGAGAGTTCTACGAGCAGTACTTC.

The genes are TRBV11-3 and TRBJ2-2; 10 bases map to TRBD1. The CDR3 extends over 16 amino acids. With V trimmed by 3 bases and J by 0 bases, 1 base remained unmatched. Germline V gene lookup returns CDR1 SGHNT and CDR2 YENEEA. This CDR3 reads CASSLGTGANTGELFF. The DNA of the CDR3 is TGTGCCAGCAGCTTGGGGACAGGGGCGAACACCGGGGAGCTGTTTTTT. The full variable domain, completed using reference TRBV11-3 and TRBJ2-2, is EAGVVQSPRYKIIEKKQPVAFWCNPISGHNTLYWYLQNLGQGPELLIRYENEEAVDDSQLPKDRFSAERLKGVDSTLKIQPAELGDSAVYLCASSLGTGANTGELFFGEGSRLTVL.